The subject of this entry is one T cell receptor (beta chain). Its cognate antigen is unknown. The data are from a study of cytomegalovirus exposure and HLA in healthy donors. Study-level information: Of around 400 genotyped donors, roughly 81% grouped in the Caucasian-associated ancestry cluster.

Looked up from germline, CDR1 is SQVTM and CDR2 is ANQGSEA. Unmatched junction bases numbered 8, after V lost 6 bases and J lost 8 bases. The CDR3 extends over 13 amino acids. General study points: In a later analysis, TCR beta V- and J-gene trimming was associated with a missense DCLRE1C variant.

PCR primers comprised 60 Vbeta and 13 Jbeta primers. In the study's own analysis: About 12 million of the 60 million to 90 million unique TCR beta chains counted in a later analysis were shared. TCRdb's table, derived via immunoSEQ multiplex PCR, lists solely in-frame clones and lacks some. V and J calls and clone size are those listed in that table; D and trimming were worked out from the DNA. The table has some 130,000 clones, over 60% seen once. This TCR was recovered from a human donor in good health. The sample consisted of PBMCs. V gene TRBV29-1 combines with J gene TRBJ1-4; TRBD1 matches 8 bases. The CDR3 nucleotides read TGCAGCGTCCAGGGGGCATCGGGAGAAAAACTGTTTTTT. Its protein product is CSVQGASGEKLFF.